This TCR beta chain is drawn from a study of control samples from healthy donors and cancer patients. Method: immunoSEQ multiplex PCR; TCRdb's copy keeps in-frame clones and lacks some. The table has some 96,000 clones, just over 90% seen once. Germline CDR1 MNHEY, CDR2 SVGAGI. This CDR3 is built from 14 residues. The V and J ends lost 6 bases and 2 bases respectively, with 13 bases between them. The chain combines TRBV6-5 with TRBJ1-2; D is possibly TRBD1 (5 bases). Sequencing was done on a sample of blood. The TCR comes from a man between 18 and 35 years old in good health. The CDR3 reads CASRGTRTNYGYTF. CDR3 DNA: TGTGCCAGCAGAGGCACCAGGACAAACTATGGCTACACCTTC.